This T cell receptor (beta chain) was recovered during a study of Graves' ophthalmopathy and Graves' hyperthyroidism. The overall study: Blood was drawn at initial diagnosis, before any treatment.

Reliance was placed on clinical symptoms, serum thyroxine, TRAb, thyroid ultrasound and orbital computed tomography for diagnosis. As to this clonotype: This may be a read error, as it is one base from a much larger clone. This is likely a read error, given that the CDR3 carries no conserved phenylalanine or tryptophan at its end.

Germline CDR1 and CDR2: SQVTM and ANQGSEA. Trimming took 7 bases from V and 7 from J; bases not matched to a gene: 8. The CDR3 runs 12 residues. Beta-chain TCR CDR3 regions were amplified from RNA transcripts. Second-round multiplex PCR followed a first-round RT-PCR using HTBI primers. TCRdb re-called the multiplex PCR reads with MiXCR, one entry per CDR3 protein. Altogether almost 750,000 distinct CDR3 sequences are present, roughly two fifths being singletons, with the ten largest covering 40% to 45%. The V call is TRBV29-1, the J call TRBJ1-1; TRBD1 aligns across 8 bases. The sequence came from an adult man with Graves' ophthalmopathy. Input material: peripheral blood. The CDR3 nucleotides are TGCAGCGGCAGGGGGCTAGCAGGTGAAGCTTTCTCT. Encoded protein: CSGRGLAGEAFS.